One sample yielded the 10 T cell receptor beta chains listed below, sequenced in a study of T cell changes during pregnancy in multiple sclerosis. Measured with immunoSEQ multiplex PCR; TCRdb has only the in-frame clones, and not every one. Among under 55,000 clones listed, over 85% were seen once. The material was CD4+ T cells from peripheral blood mononuclear cells, obtained before pregnancy. The receptors were sampled from a female donor with multiple sclerosis, enrolled in a pregnancy study.

The V and J genes are TRBV4-3 and TRBJ2-7; maybe TRBD2 (6 bases). The CDR3 covers 16 residues. The germline V and J ends were trimmed by 0 bases and 2 bases, with 14 bases remaining between them. The germline CDR1 and CDR2 sequences are LGHNA and YSLEER. The CDR3 is CASSQELRWGAYEQYF. CDR3 coding DNA: TGCGCCAGCAGCCAAGAGTTACGGTGGGGGGCCTACGAGCAGTACTTC.

The gene calls are TRBV11-2 and TRBJ2-2; D gene uncertain. Trimming stripped 2 bases from V and 1 base from J, with 8 bases between. Looked up from germline, CDR1 is SGHAT and CDR2 is FQNNGV. CDR3 size: 15 residues. CDR3 loop: CASSLQVWNTGELFF. Written as DNA, the CDR3 is TGTGCCAGCAGCTTACAGGTCTGGAACACCGGGGAGCTGTTTTTT.

The genes are TRBV2 and TRBJ1-5; a weak D match, TRBD1 (5 bases). The CDR3 is made up of 13 amino acids. Trimming took off 7 bases at V and 3 bases at J, with 10 bases between the two ends. CDR1 and CDR2 from the germline V gene are SNHLY and FYNNEI. CDR3 in DNA: TGTGCCAGCAAAGGGGATACCAATCAGCCCCAGCATTTT. Protein product: CASKGDTNQPQHF. Supplemented by reference TRBV2 and TRBJ1-5, the full variable domain reads EPEVTQTPSHQVTQMGQEVILRCVPISNHLYFYWYRQILGQKVEFLVSFYNNEISEKSEIFDDQFSVERPDGSNFTLKIRSTKLEDSAMYFCASKGDTNQPQHFGDGTRLSIL.

CDR3 sequence (DNA): TGTGCCAGCAGTCCTACAGGGCCGGGAAACACCATATATTTT. Protein sequence: CASSPTGPGNTIYF. V gene TRBV11-2 combines with J gene TRBJ1-3; a weak D match, TRBD1 (6 bases). Germline V gene lookup returns CDR1 SGHAT and CDR2 FQNNGV. V was clipped by 6 bases and J by 4 bases, with 13 bases between them. This CDR3 has 14 residues.

This rearrangement joins TRBV27 to TRBJ2-7, with no clear D. This CDR3 is 18 amino acids long. From germline, CDR1 is MNHEY and CDR2 SMNVEV (reference sequence). Trimming pared 2 bases from V and 3 bases from J, leaving 23 bases between. CDR3 region: CASSLALQTPFAVYEQYF. DNA of the CDR3: TGTGCCAGCAGTTTAGCGCTACAAACGCCCTTTGCGGTCTACGAGCAGTACTTC.

The gene calls are TRBV30 and TRBJ2-3, with TRBD2 as a possible D gene (6 bases). The CDR3 runs 12 residues. V gave up 5 bases and J gave up 7 bases, with 13 bases separating them. CDR1 GTSNPN and CDR2 SVGIG come from the germline V gene (reference sequence). The CDR3, as DNA: TGTGCCTGGGGCCCGGGAGATAATACGCAGTATTTT. Its translation is CAWGPGDNTQYF.

The chain is built from TRBV11-2 and TRBJ2-7, with TRBD2 as a possible D gene (7 bases). The CDR3 extends over 16 amino acids. The germline V and J ends were trimmed by 4 bases and 0 bases, with 16 bases remaining between them. Germline V gene sequence: CDR1 SGHAT, CDR2 FQNNGV. CDR3 protein: CASSYVRGASSYEQYF. The CDR3 coding sequence is TGTGCCAGCAGCTACGTTCGGGGGGCGAGCTCCTACGAGCAGTACTTC.

The chain employs TRBV20-1 and TRBJ2-2, with no clear D. Trimming pared 6 bases from V and 5 bases from J, leaving 7 bases between. Germline assignment: CDR1 DFQATT and CDR2 SNEGSKA (reference sequence). The CDR3 sequence is 11 residues long. The CDR3 DNA reads TGCAGTGCCCAGAGGACCGGGGAGCTGTTTTTT. This codes for CSAQRTGELFF.

On this clone itself: Other DNA sequences from this sample encode an identical CDR3 as well. For the CDR3, the DNA is TGTGCCAGCAGTGAAATCGGAGGGTATAGCAATCAGCCCCAGCATTTT. This translates into CASSEIGGYSNQPQHF. The chain links TRBV6-1 to TRBJ1-5, with D hard to call. The CDR3 runs 16 residues. V was pared by 2 bases and J by 0 bases, with 11 bases between. Germline CDR1 MNHNS, CDR2 SASEGT.

The chain has TRBV27 and TRBJ2-1, with D maybe TRBD2 (6 bases). CDR3 length: 15 residues. CDR1 MNHEY and CDR2 SMNVEV come from the germline V gene (reference sequence). V was cut by 6 bases and J by 9 bases, with 21 bases left in between. CDR3 bases: TGTGCCAGCAGGATGGGGGGTGGGGGGTTTAGTGAGCAGTTCTTC. Translation gives CASRMGGGGFSEQFF.